This TCR beta chain is drawn from a study of blood T cell repertoires in COVID-19. Method: immunoSEQ multiplex PCR; TCRdb's copy keeps in-frame clones and lacks some. The table shows around 47,000 clones, with 88% occurring only once. The J segment lost 0 bases and the V segment lost 5 bases, leaving 0 bases of the junction unmatched. Germline assignment: CDR1 MRHNA and CDR2 SNTAGT. The CDR3 runs to 14 residues. The rearrangement links TRBV6-4 to TRBJ2-4, with 8 bases identical to TRBD1. Input material: peripheral blood. This TCR came from a man aged 45-65 years with active COVID-19. DNA for the CDR3: TGTGCCAGCAGTACAGGGGGAGCCAAAAACATTCAGTACTTC. Protein product: CASSTGGAKNIQYF.